These 14 T cell receptor beta chains originate from one sample sequenced in a study of regulatory T cells in long-lasting Graves disease. TCR beta libraries were built with iRepertoire HTBI primers and Arm-PCR of CDR3 regions. One entry per CDR3 protein results from TCRdb running MiXCR on the multiplex PCR reads. The data contain around 320,000 distinct CDR3 sequences, approximately 15% of them singletons. Time point: newly diagnosed GD, antithyroid drugs for less than 3 months. From PBMCs, RNA was extracted and then used to make the TCR library. These same records also appear under a second study, on T cells in Graves' hyperthyroidism and ophthalmopathy.

Specimen: peripheral blood mononuclear cells (PBMCs), collected at new diagnosis, from a patient treated with antithyroid drugs. These receptors originate from a man aged 40-49 years with Graves disease.

The chain combines TRBV5-1 with TRBJ2-6; D gene unclear. There are 16 residues in the CDR3. Per germline, CDR1 SGHRS and CDR2 YFSETQ. The germline V and J ends were trimmed by 3 bases and 1 base, with 11 bases remaining between them. This CDR3 reads CASSSRSRSGANVLTF. The CDR3 nucleotides are TGCGCCAGCAGCTCAAGATCTAGGTCTGGGGCCAACGTCCTGACTTTC.

This clonotype was recorded a few times. The chain recombines TRBV7-9 with TRBJ1-1; no clear D gene. This CDR3 spans 11 amino acids. The germline V gene encodes CDR1 SEHNR and CDR2 FQNEAQ (reference sequence). The V and J ends lost 2 bases and 11 bases respectively, with 9 bases between them. The CDR3, as DNA: TGTGCCAGCAGCTTAAATGAAAGGGCTTTCTTT. This encodes CASSLNERAFF.

V and J are TRBV11-2 and TRBJ1-1, with D perhaps matching TRBD1 (5 bases). The V gene's germline CDR1 is SGHAT and CDR2 FQNNGV. Trimming stripped 6 bases from V and 6 bases from J, with 14 bases between. The CDR3 length is 13 residues. CDR3 DNA: TGTGCCAGCAGTACAGTCAGGGAGGCTGAAGCTTTCTTT. It translates to CASSTVREAEAFF. Using reference TRBV11-2 and TRBJ1-1 for the parts outside the CDR3, the full variable domain is EAGVAQSPRYKIIEKRQSVAFWCNPISGHATLYWYQQILGQGPKLLIQFQNNGVVDDSQLPKDRFSAERLKGVDSTLKIQPAKLEDSAVYLCASSTVREAEAFFGQGTRLTVV.

This clonotype has a handful of counts. The CDR3 loop reads CASSYTRGYGYTF. CDR3 in DNA: TGTGCCAGCAGTTATACAAGGGGCTATGGCTACACCTTC. V and J are TRBV6-5 and TRBJ1-2, with D tentatively TRBD1 (5 bases). The CDR3 is 13 amino acids. V lost 3 bases to trimming and J lost 4 bases, with 9 bases between them. CDR1 is MNHEY, CDR2 SVGAGI, per germline.

This clonotype showed up just a few times. This chain connects TRBV20-1 to TRBJ1-4; D is possibly TRBD1 (6 bases). Germline V lookup: CDR1 DFQATT, CDR2 SNEGSKA (reference sequence). This CDR3 contains 15 residues. The V end lost 5 bases, the J end lost 4 bases, and 17 bases lay between the germline ends. CDR3 DNA: TGCAGTGCTCAATCCCAAGAAGGGGGTAATGAAAAACTGTTTTTT. It translates to CSAQSQEGGNEKLFF.

This clonotype was observed many times. The rearrangement links TRBV28 to TRBJ2-5; 7 bases match TRBD1. The length of the CDR3 is 14 residues. V dropped 7 bases and J dropped 5; count of bases not matched to a gene: 10. CDR1 and CDR2 from the germline V gene are MDHEN and SYDVKM. CDR3 amino acids: CASNLQGRGETQYF. The CDR3 DNA reads as TGTGCCAGCAACCTACAGGGGCGCGGGGAGACCCAGTACTTC.

This clonotype was seen more than once but under ten times. The rearrangement uses TRBV20-1 and TRBJ2-7, with TRBD1 matching over 10 bases. The CDR3 consists of 15 residues. Trimming at V came to 0 bases and at J to 4 bases, leaving 6 bases not matched to a gene. Germline CDR1 and CDR2: DFQATT and SNEGSKA (reference sequence). DNA for the CDR3: TGCAGTGCTAGAGATCTGGGACAGGGGTGGTACGAGCAGTACTTC. It codes for CSARDLGQGWYEQYF.

The chain has TRBV9 and TRBJ2-1; TRBD2 matches at 11 bases. The CDR3 is 18 residues long. V shed 0 bases, J shed 0 bases, and the junction held 5 bases outside the gene matches. The germline CDR1 and CDR2 sequences are SGDLS and YYNGEE. This CDR3 reads CASSVELAGVSSYNEQFF. CDR3 bases: TGTGCCAGCAGCGTAGAACTAGCGGGGGTTAGCTCCTACAATGAGCAGTTCTTC.

The gene calls are TRBV6-6 and TRBJ1-2, with TRBD1 as a possible D gene (6 bases). The CDR3 extends over 13 amino acids. V lost 0 bases and J 5 bases, leaving 7 bases between the germline ends. Germline assignment: CDR1 MNHNY and CDR2 SVGAGI (reference sequence). CDR3 bases: TGTGCCAGCAGTTACTCGCAGGGGTATGGCTACACCTTC. Its translation: CASSYSQGYGYTF.

This clonotype was observed a handful of times. V is TRBV28 and J is TRBJ2-2; TRBD1 agrees at 9 bases. Per the germline V gene, CDR1 is MDHEN and CDR2 is SYDVKM. The CDR3 runs to 17 residues. The V segment lost 3 bases and the J segment 2 bases; nucleotides outside the gene matches: 7. The CDR3 nucleotides read TGTGCCAGCAGTTTCGCTTGGACAGGGGCCAACACCGGGGAGCTGTTTTTT. This encodes CASSFAWTGANTGELFF.

This clonotype was counted ten times or more. The chain has TRBV20-1 and TRBJ1-5, with 8 positions matching TRBD1. The CDR3 has 15 residues. J gave up 5 bases and V 0 bases, and 6 bases lay outside the gene matches. CDR1 DFQATT and CDR2 SNEGSKA come from the germline V gene (reference sequence). The CDR3 bases are TGCAGTGCTAGAGATGACAGGGGACAAGATCAGCCCCAGCATTTT. Translated, it gives CSARDDRGQDQPQHF.

The chain recombines TRBV27 with TRBJ1-3, with D maybe TRBD1 (6 bases). The germline gives CDR1 MNHEY, CDR2 SMNVEV (reference sequence). V lost 3 bases, J lost 4 bases, and 10 bases lay in between. The CDR3 has 14 residues. CDR3 region: CASSFHRDGNTIYF. CDR3 DNA: TGTGCCAGCAGTTTTCACAGGGACGGAAACACCATATATTTT.

The V gene is TRBV19, the J gene TRBJ2-1; the D gene is possibly TRBD1 (6 bases). The CDR3 has 15 residues. CDR1 LNHDA and CDR2 SQIVND come from the germline V gene (reference sequence). V was trimmed by 4 bases and J by 5 bases, leaving 15 bases between them. CDR3 sequence: CASSTDSWIDNEQFF. In DNA, the CDR3 is TGTGCCAGTAGTACGGACAGTTGGATCGACAATGAGCAGTTCTTC.

The CDR3 nucleotides are TGTGCCACCAGCAGAAACAGGGTCACCGGGGAGCTGTTTTTT. Its protein product is CATSRNRVTGELFF. J is TRBJ2-2 and V is TRBV15; the D gene is possibly TRBD1 (6 bases). This CDR3 comprises 14 residues. Trimming removed 2 bases at V and 4 bases at J, with 8 bases between. Germline values: CDR1 LNHNV, CDR2 YYDKDF (reference sequence).